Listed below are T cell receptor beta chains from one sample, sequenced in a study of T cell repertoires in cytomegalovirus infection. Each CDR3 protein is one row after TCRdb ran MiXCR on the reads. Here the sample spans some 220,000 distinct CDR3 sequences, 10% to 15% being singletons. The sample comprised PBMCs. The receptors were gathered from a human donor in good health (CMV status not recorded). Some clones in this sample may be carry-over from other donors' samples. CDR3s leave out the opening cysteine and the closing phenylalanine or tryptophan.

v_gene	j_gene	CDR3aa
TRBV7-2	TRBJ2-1	ASSLVDEQF
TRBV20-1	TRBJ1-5	SAGGGGNQPQH
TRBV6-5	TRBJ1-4	ASSTSWGQSEKLF
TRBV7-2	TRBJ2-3	ASSWGGGADTQY
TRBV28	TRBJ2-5	ASSRGLDQETQY
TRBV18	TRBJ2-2	ASSPINTGELF
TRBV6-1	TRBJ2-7	ASSGPRTGGIYEQY
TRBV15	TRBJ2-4	ATSRRPVQGSDIQY
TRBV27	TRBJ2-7	ASSSWLYEQY
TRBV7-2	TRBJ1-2	ASSPGEGQRYT
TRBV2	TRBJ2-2	ASRAGTTSTGELF
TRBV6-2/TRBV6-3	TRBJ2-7	ASSYTLPDPDEQY
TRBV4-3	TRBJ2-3	ASGETAGGPDTQY
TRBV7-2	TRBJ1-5	ASSLDLQLLSNQPQH
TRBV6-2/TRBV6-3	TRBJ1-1	ASRWTGNTEAF
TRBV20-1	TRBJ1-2	SARDPKRVGYT
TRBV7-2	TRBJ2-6	ASKRGGGAGANVLT
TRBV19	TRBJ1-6	ASSITTGDSPLH
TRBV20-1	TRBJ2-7	SASRWGGATYEQY
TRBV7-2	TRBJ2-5	ASSPTRTGGETQY
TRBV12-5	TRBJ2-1	ASGLVIKGLEQF
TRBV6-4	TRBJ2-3	ASSELAAPTDTQY
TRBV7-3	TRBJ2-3	ASSRGHLTDTQY
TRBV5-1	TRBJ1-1	ASSLDGSGTEAF
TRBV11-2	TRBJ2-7	ASRSSGAADEQY
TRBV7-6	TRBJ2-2	ASSLGLPGGGTGELF
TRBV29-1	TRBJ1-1	SVARVDTEAF
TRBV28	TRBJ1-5	ASSWNSGQPQH
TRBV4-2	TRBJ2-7	ASSQASRQGDHEQY
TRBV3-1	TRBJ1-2	ASSQVPEGGYT
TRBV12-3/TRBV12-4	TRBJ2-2	ASSLTGSGELF
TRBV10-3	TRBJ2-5	AISERGTGETQY
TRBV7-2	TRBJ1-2	ASSIRPGSIYGYT
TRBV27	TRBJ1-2	ASSPQTGGPYGYT
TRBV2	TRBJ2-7	ASSESLPHEQY
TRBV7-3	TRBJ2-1	ASSLDRGTDNEQF
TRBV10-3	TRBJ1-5	AISPGDSNQPQH
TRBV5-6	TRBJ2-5	ASSLPSGGRETQY
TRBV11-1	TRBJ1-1	ASRGQGGGSEAF